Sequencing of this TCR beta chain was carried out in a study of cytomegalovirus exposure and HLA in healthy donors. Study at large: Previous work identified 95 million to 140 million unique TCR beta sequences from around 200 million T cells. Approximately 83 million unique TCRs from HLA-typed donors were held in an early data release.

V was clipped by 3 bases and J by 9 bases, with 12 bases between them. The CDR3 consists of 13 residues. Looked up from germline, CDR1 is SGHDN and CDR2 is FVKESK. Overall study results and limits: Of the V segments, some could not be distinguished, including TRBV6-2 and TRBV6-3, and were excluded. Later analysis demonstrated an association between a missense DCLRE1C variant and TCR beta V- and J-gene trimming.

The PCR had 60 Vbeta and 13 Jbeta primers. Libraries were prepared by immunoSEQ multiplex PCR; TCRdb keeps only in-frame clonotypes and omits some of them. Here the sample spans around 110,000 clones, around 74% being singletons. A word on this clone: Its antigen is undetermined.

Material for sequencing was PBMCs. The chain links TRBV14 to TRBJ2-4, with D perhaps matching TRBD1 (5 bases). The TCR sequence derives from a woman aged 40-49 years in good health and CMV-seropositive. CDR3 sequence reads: CASSQGQGPIQYF. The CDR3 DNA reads TGTGCCAGCAGCCAGGGCCAGGGTCCCATTCAGTACTTC.